This T cell receptor (beta chain) was found in a study of T cell repertoires in cytomegalovirus infection. TCRdb reprocessed the reads via MiXCR and lists one record per CDR3 protein. The sample lists fewer than 550,000 distinct CDR3 sequences, 16% occurring once. The CDR3 runs 13 residues. The junction had 2 bases not matched to a gene; V was cut back by 0 bases and J by 8 bases. The germline CDR1 and CDR2 sequences are GTSNPN and SVGIG (reference sequence). This TCR derives from a human donor in good health (CMV status not recorded). Some clones in this sample may be carry-over from other donors' samples. The sample was CD8+ T cells from PBMCs. The chain links TRBV30 to TRBJ1-2; 11 bases line up with TRBD1. The CDR3: CAWSVGQGEGYTF. The CDR3, as DNA: TGTGCCTGGAGTGTGGGACAGGGGGAAGGCTACACCTTC.